This T cell receptor (beta chain) was captured by sequencing in a study of blood T cell repertoires in COVID-19. Study-level background: Acute-phase and convalescent COVID-19 samples originated in the United States, Italy and Spain. PBMCs, B-cell-depleted T cells, or T cells provided the cDNA or gDNA that made up the material.

In the original workflow: Amplifying reference gene primers gave estimates of nucleated cell counts. Using immunoSEQ multiplex PCR, the repertoire was profiled, and TCRdb retains in-frame clones only, with some absent. V, J and clone size are taken as reported in that table, and D and trimming were inferred from the DNA itself. The sample contains a few hundred thousand clones, around 84% of which appear only once. This clone was seen a handful of times. The length of the CDR3 is 17 residues. Germline trimming cut 7 bases from V and 0 bases from J; bases unmatched to any gene: 7. Per germline, CDR1 LNHDA and CDR2 SQIVND (reference sequence).

Source material: peripheral blood. The rearrangement uses TRBV19 and TRBJ1-5; 12 positions match TRBD1. This TCR was sampled from a woman younger than 35 with acute or convalescent COVID-19. CDR3 sequence reads: CASTLGQGAFSNQPQHF. CDR3 nucleotide sequence: TGTGCCAGTACTCTGGGACAGGGGGCTTTTAGCAATCAGCCCCAGCATTTT.